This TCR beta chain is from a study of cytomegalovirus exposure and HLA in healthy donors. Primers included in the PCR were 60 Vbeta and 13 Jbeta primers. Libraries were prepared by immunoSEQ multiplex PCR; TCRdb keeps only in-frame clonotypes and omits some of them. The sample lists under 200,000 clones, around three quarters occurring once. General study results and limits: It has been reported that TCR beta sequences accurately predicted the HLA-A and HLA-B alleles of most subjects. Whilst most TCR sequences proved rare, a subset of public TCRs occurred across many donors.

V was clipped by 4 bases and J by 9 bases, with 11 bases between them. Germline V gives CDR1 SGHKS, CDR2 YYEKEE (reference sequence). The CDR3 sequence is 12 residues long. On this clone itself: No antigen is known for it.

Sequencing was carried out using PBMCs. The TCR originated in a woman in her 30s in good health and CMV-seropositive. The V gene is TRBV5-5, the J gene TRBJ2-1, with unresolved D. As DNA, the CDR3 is TGTGCCAGCAGCCCGCCGGGTACTGAGCAGTTCTTC. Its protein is CASSPPGTEQFF.